The sequence of this TCR beta chain was determined in a study of a mutant IDH1 vaccine in newly diagnosed glioma. Study summary: The sex distribution of treated patients was around 60% male and roughly 38% female, with a mean age of roughly 40 years.

Remarks on this clone: Its antigen is currently unknown.

The assay was immunoSEQ multiplex PCR, and TCRdb's table has in-frame clones only and misses some. The sample includes about 43,000 clones, about four fifths of them seen just once. Time point of the sample: week 23, last vaccination. Doses consisted of 300 ug of mutant IDH1 20-mer peptide each, paired with topical imiquimod. Germline V gene sequence: CDR1 SGHVS, CDR2 FQNEAQ. V was cut by 2 bases and J by 6 bases, with 8 bases left in between. This CDR3 region has 12 residues. The source was PBMCs, collected from a glioma patient whose treatment included an IDH1 peptide vaccine. The TCR originated in a young woman with glioma. Some clones in this sample may be carry-over from other donors' samples. The chain joins TRBV7-8 to TRBJ2-7; D might be TRBD1 (6 bases). CDR3 sequence: CASSLQGPEQYF. The CDR3 DNA sequence: TGTGCCAGCAGCTTACAGGGGCCCGAGCAGTACTTC.